The present T cell receptor (beta chain) was sequenced within a study of patients and donors after allogeneic stem cell transplantation. The CDR3 contains 16 residues. From germline, CDR1 is MNHEY and CDR2 SMNVEV (reference sequence). Trimming at V came to 4 bases and at J to 2 bases, leaving 7 bases not matched to a gene. One entry per CDR3 protein, called by TCRdb with MiXCR from the RT-PCR reads. The table includes 98,000 or so distinct CDR3 sequences, over 30% detected once. The sample consisted of blood, either unsorted or a sorted T cell fraction (not recorded which). This TCR derives from a human donor who was either an allogeneic HSCT recipient or a stem cell or donor lymphocyte infusion donor (not recorded which). It is not recorded whose cells these are; they may come from a transplant donor. The chain employs TRBV27 and TRBJ1-5; 8 bases line up with TRBD1. The CDR3 sequence: CASSSTQGAGNQPQHF. In nucleotides, the CDR3 is TGTGCCAGCAGTTCCACTCAGGGGGCAGGCAATCAGCCCCAGCATTTT.